This T cell receptor (beta chain) was sequenced for a study of T cells in Graves' hyperthyroidism and ophthalmopathy. As for the study in general: Prior to any treatment, at the point of initial diagnosis, peripheral blood was collected.

The study excluded patients with uncontrolled infection, other autoimmune disease, pregnancy or lactation. Diagnoses were established using clinical symptoms, serum thyroxine and TRAb, thyroid ultrasound and orbital computed tomography. Trimming left V 1 base short and J 6 bases short, with 13 bases between. The CDR3 consists of 14 residues. This clonotype has a count of ten or more. Antigen: not known. Study-wide results and caveats: From stable hyperthyroidism, ophthalmopathy was separated by a 13 V-J model.

RNA transcripts served as the template for amplifying TCR beta CDR3 regions. Primed by the HTBI set, a first-round RT-PCR was run on the TCR CDR3. TCRdb called the multiplex PCR reads again in MiXCR, with one record for every CDR3 protein. The table has 300,000 to 400,000 distinct CDR3 sequences, about 13% seen once. Source material: blood. This chain links TRBV12-3 or TRBV12-4 with TRBJ2-7, with D possibly TRBD2 on 5 matching bases. The sequence derives from a woman younger than 30 with Graves' hyperthyroidism. CDR3 region: CASSLVTGIGEQYF. The DNA of the CDR3 is TGTGCCAGCAGTTTAGTAACCGGGATTGGCGAGCAGTACTTC.